The 8 T cell receptor beta chains below all came from one sample that was sequenced in a study of radiotherapy plus CTLA-4 blockade in lung cancer. The repertoire was sequenced with immunoSEQ multiplex PCR; TCRdb's copy has only in-frame clones and lacks some. Among roughly 30,000 clones listed, around 73% were seen once. This material consisted of peripheral blood, taken from a patient treated with radiotherapy plus ipilimumab. Receptor source: a human donor with non-small cell lung cancer who had stable disease on radiotherapy plus ipilimumab.

With regard to this clone: Compared with germline, one end of the junction differs, possibly owing to a read error. The V call is TRBV9, the J call TRBJ1-6; maybe TRBD1 (6 bases). Germline values: CDR1 SGDLS, CDR2 YYNGEE. The CDR3 runs to 14 residues. Here the CDR3 DNA reads TGTGCCAGCCGCGTAGAGGGGGGGGGATCACCCCTCCACTTT. Translation gives CASRVEGGGSPLHF.

This chain uses TRBV19 with TRBJ2-1; a weak D match, TRBD1 (6 bases). Germline assignment: CDR1 LNHDA and CDR2 SQIVND (reference sequence). The V end was cut by 6 bases, the J end by 4 bases, with 10 bases between. The CDR3 is 13 amino acids. CDR3: CASSSGQYNEQFF. CDR3 bases: TGTGCCAGTAGCTCTGGACAGTACAATGAGCAGTTCTTC.

The V and J genes are TRBV5-5 and TRBJ1-6; weak D call: TRBD1 (5 bases). V was shortened by 0 bases and J by 9 bases, with 16 bases between the two germline ends. Germline V gene sequence: CDR1 SGHKS, CDR2 YYEKEE (reference sequence). The CDR3 totals 16 residues. The CDR3 loop is CASSLAGDGVISPLHF. The CDR3 DNA is TGTGCCAGCAGCTTGGCTGGGGACGGGGTCATTTCACCCCTCCACTTT.

V usage is TRBV27 and J usage is TRBJ1-1; the match to TRBD1 covers 9 bases. The CDR3 spans 17 residues. CDR1 and CDR2 from the germline V gene are MNHEY and SMNVEV (reference sequence). V lost 4 bases to trimming and J lost 5 bases; unmatched junction nucleotides: 14. CDR3 bases: TGTGCCAGCAGTTCGATCTTCCGTCGGACAGGGGATACTGAAGCTTTCTTT. Protein sequence: CASSSIFRRTGDTEAFF.

V and J are TRBV5-1 and TRBJ1-1; 11 bases align to TRBD1. This CDR3 region has 15 residues. The V gene's germline CDR1 is SGHRS and CDR2 YFSETQ. The V and J ends lost 3 bases and 1 base, in that order; junction bases with no gene match: 2. The CDR3 protein is CASSSGTGGNTEAFF. CDR3 coding DNA: TGCGCCAGCAGCTCGGGGACAGGGGGGAACACTGAAGCTTTCTTT.

The chain is built from TRBV11-2 and TRBJ1-5, with D maybe TRBD1 (5 bases). Germline CDR1 SGHAT, CDR2 FQNNGV. This CDR3 contains 14 residues. V was shortened by 2 bases and J by 3 bases, with 8 bases between the two germline ends. In nucleotides, the CDR3 is TGTGCCAGCAGCTTATCAGGGCCCAATCAGCCCCAGCATTTT. It specifies CASSLSGPNQPQHF.

J is TRBJ1-1 and V is TRBV9; no clear D gene. Trimming removed 5 bases from V and 6 bases from J, with 17 bases in between. The CDR3 loop spans 14 amino acids. Germline CDR1 reads SGDLS; CDR2 reads YYNGEE. The CDR3 sequence: CASSSDEMGAEAFF. The CDR3 coding sequence is TGTGCCAGCAGTTCGGACGAGATGGGCGCTGAAGCTTTCTTT.

The rearrangement joins TRBV19 to TRBJ1-1; tentatively, D is TRBD1 (6 bases). The CDR3 runs to 14 residues. The germline V gene has CDR1 LNHDA and CDR2 SQIVND (reference sequence). V dropped 9 bases and J dropped 2 bases, with 16 bases sitting between them. CDR3 DNA sequence: TGTGCCAGCCGCATCGGGGGGGCCAACACTGAAGCTTTCTTT. This sequence encodes CASRIGGANTEAFF.